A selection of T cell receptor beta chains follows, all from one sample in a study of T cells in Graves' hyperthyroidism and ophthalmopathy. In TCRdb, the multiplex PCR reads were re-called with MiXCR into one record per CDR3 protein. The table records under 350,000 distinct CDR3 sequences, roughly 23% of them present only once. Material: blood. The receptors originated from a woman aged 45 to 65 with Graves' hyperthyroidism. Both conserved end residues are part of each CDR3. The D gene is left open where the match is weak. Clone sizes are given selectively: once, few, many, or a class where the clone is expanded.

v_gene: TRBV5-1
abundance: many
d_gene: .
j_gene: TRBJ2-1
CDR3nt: TGCGCCAGCAGCTTGGAGGGTCGCTCCTACAATGAGCAGTTCTTC
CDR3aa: CASSLEGRSYNEQFF

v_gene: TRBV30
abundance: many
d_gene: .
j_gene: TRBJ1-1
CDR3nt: TGTGCCTGGAAGGGCCGACCGGACACTGAAGCTTTCTTT
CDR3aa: CAWKGRPDTEAFF

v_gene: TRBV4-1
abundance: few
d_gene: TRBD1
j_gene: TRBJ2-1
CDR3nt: TGCGCCAGCAGCCAAAGCGTGGGACAGGGCTACAATGAGCAGTTCTTC
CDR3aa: CASSQSVGQGYNEQFF

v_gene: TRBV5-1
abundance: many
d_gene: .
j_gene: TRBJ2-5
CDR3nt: TGCGCCAGCAGCTTGGGAGGCAGGCTCCAAGAGACCCAGTACTTC
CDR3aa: CASSLGGRLQETQYF

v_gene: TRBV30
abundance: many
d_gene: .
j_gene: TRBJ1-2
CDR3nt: TGTGCCTGGAGTGTAGGACACTCATATGGCTACACCTTC
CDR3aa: CAWSVGHSYGYTF

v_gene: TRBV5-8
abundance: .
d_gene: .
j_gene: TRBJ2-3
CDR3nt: TGTGCCAGCAGCTTTCAGGCGGGGGCTAGCACAGATACGCAGTATTTT
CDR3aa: CASSFQAGASTDTQYF

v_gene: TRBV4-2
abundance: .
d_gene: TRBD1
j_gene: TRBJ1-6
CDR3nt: TGTGCCAGCAGCCAACAAGACAGGGGTAATTCACCCCTCCACTTT
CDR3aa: CASSQQDRGNSPLHF

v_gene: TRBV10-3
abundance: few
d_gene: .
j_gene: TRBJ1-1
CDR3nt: TGTGCCGTAAGAGATAAGGGAACCACTGAAGCTTTCTTT
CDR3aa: CAVRDKGTTEAFF

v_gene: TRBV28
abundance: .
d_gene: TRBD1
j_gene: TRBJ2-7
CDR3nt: TGTGCCAGCGGTTTACGGGACAGAGCCTACGAGCAGTACTTC
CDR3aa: CASGLRDRAYEQYF

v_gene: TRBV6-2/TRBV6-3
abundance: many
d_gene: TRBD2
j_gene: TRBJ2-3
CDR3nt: TGTGCCAGCAGCGAGCGGGGGAGCACAGATACGCAGTATTTT
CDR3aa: CASSERGSTDTQYF

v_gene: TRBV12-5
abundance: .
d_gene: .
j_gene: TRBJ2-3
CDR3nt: TGTGCTAGTGGTTCATACTCCGGGACTAGCACAGATACGCAGTATTTT
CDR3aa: CASGSYSGTSTDTQYF